Each of the 4 T cell receptor beta chains below was sequenced from the same sample in a study of cytomegalovirus exposure and HLA in healthy donors (dated 2017 in TCRdb). Libraries were made using the immunoSEQ multiplex PCR assay. The multiplex PCR relied on a mix of 60 forward primers for TCR Vbeta segments and 13 reverse primers for TCR Jbeta segments. TCRdb obtained this table from immuneACCESS and retained in-frame rearrangements with V and J assigned. These tables miss some clones; where compared with another copy, unresolved V genes account for less than half of the shortfall, and the remainder is unexplained. This sample comprises 140,000 or so clones, 76% of them detected only once. About 2% of the sample goes to the ten largest clones. The sequenced material came from PBMCs. The source is a woman aged 40 to 50 in good health and CMV-seronegative.

The chain uses TRBV19 and TRBJ1-2; D is perhaps TRBD1 (6 bases). Germline V gives CDR1 LNHDA, CDR2 SQIVND (reference sequence). The CDR3 has 13 amino acids. The V end lost 3 bases, the J end lost 2 bases, and 7 bases lay between the germline ends. CDR3 DNA sequence: TGTGCCAGTAGTATGGACAGAAACTATGGCTACACCTTC. It encodes CASSMDRNYGYTF.

CDR3 residues: CASSQLGLAGGPGELFF. Written as DNA, the CDR3 is TGCGCCAGCAGCCAATTAGGACTAGCGGGAGGGCCCGGGGAGCTGTTTTTT. The genes are TRBV4-1 and TRBJ2-2; 15 bases are shared with TRBD2. The CDR3 consists of 17 residues. V dropped 2 bases and J dropped 6; count of bases not matched to a gene: 4. The germline CDR1 and CDR2 sequences are MGHRA and YSYEKL.

The table lists this clone with a count of one. The chain combines TRBV5-4 with TRBJ1-3; 7 positions agree with TRBD1. CDR1 and CDR2 (germline): SGHNT, YYREEE (reference sequence). CDR3 length: 15 residues. J was trimmed by 0 bases and V by 4 bases; bases with no gene match: 4. The CDR3 nucleotides read TGTGCCAGCAGCCTCGGGACAGTCTCTGGAAACACCATATATTTT. It is translated as CASSLGTVSGNTIYF.

The chain uses TRBV6-1 and TRBJ1-2; D not resolved. This CDR3 is 14 amino acids long. The germline V gene has CDR1 MNHNS and CDR2 SASEGT. V lost 1 base to trimming and J lost 5 bases, with 11 bases between them. CDR3 sequence (DNA): TGTGCCAGCAGTGAAGGGCCATTTTATTATGGCTACACCTTC. Encoded protein: CASSEGPFYYGYTF.